This T cell receptor (beta chain) was found in a study of blood T cells in healthy people across ages. Regarding the study as a whole: Older age went with lower TCR beta diversity per million T cells, in a roughly linear way. Because donor CMV status was unknown, expanded clonotype changes were possibly confounded. When set beside aged donors, long-lived donors presented more naive CD4+ cells and higher diversity.

Remarks on this clonotype: Its specificity is unknown.

The authors ran a second PCR of roughly 6 to 12 cycles using a sample-barcoded 5' primer and a J-beta primer mix. Via MiXCR, TCRdb re-called the 5' RACE reads, giving one row per CDR3 protein. The sample lists approximately 700,000 distinct CDR3 sequences; approximately 29% were seen once. Individuals who donated were healthy Caucasians from Russia aged about 6 to 90. The length of the CDR3 is 13 residues. The V gene's germline CDR1 is SNHLY and CDR2 FYNNEI. Trimming removed 7 bases from V and 4 bases from J, with 14 bases in between. The chain uses TRBV2 and TRBJ2-7, with a tentative D call TRBD1 (5 bases). The clonotype was recovered from a woman aged 80 or over in good health. Sequenced: blood. The CDR3 DNA follows: TGTGCCAGCATGGTTGACAGTAGGTACGAGCAGTACTTC. This codes for CASMVDSRYEQYF.